Below are 23 T cell receptor beta chains sequenced from a single sample in a study of T cell responses to AZD1222 COVID-19 vaccine (dated by TCRdb to the early 2020s). Reading the label with the study, this specimen's time point is: baseline before first vaccination. Library creation used the immunoSEQ multiplex PCR assay. TCRdb re-hosts the immuneACCESS table, in-frame sequences only. Its copies lack some clones; in the studies checked, an unresolved V gene accounts for under half of them, and the cause for the rest is not known. This sample gives some 130,000 clones in total; about nine tenths of them show up just once. Around 22% of the sample is held by the ten biggest clonotypes. The sequencing here drew on peripheral blood, taken on day 0 of AZD1222 vaccination. These receptor sequences come from an adult in good health.

This clone turned up a few times. The rearrangement uses TRBV7-2 and TRBJ2-1; 12 nucleotides agree with TRBD2. The CDR3 is made up of 17 amino acids. The V gene's germline CDR1 is SGHTA and CDR2 FQGNSA. Trimming at V came to 5 bases and at J to 3 bases, leaving 8 bases not matched to a gene. The CDR3 DNA is TGTGCCAGCAGCGCCCGACTAGCGGGGGTCTACTACAATGAGCAGTTCTTC. Translating gives CASSARLAGVYYNEQFF.

This clone was detected once. The chain carries TRBV28 and TRBJ1-2; a weak D match, TRBD1 (5 bases). CDR3 length: 15 residues. Germline V gene sequence: CDR1 MDHEN, CDR2 SYDVKM. V lost 3 bases to trimming and J lost 1 base, with 12 bases between them. The CDR3 DNA reads TGTGCCAGCAGTTTGGCGACAGTGATTAACTATGGCTACACCTTC. Translation: CASSLATVINYGYTF.

The chain joins TRBV6-2 or TRBV6-3 to TRBJ1-5; 7 nucleotides match TRBD1. The V segment lost 4 bases and the J segment 1 base; nucleotides outside the gene matches: 10. The CDR3 spans 17 residues. Germline V gene sequence: CDR1 MNHEY, CDR2 SVGEGT. The CDR3 protein is CASSSWGQIESNQPQHF. CDR3 bases: TGTGCCAGCAGTTCTTGGGGACAGATAGAGAGCAATCAGCCCCAGCATTTT.

V and J are TRBV7-6 and TRBJ2-2; weak D call: TRBD2 (7 bases). Per the germline V gene, CDR1 is SGHVS and CDR2 is FNYEAQ. There are 19 residues in the CDR3. V was trimmed by 5 bases and J by 1 base, leaving 23 bases between them. CDR3 in DNA: TGTGCCAGCAGCATCCCGCGGGGGCAGGGGACCATGAACACCGGGGAGCTGTTTTTT. Translation: CASSIPRGQGTMNTGELFF.

This chain links TRBV11-2 with TRBJ1-1, with D possibly matching TRBD1 (6 bases). V gave up 5 bases and J gave up 1 base, with 17 bases separating them. CDR1 and CDR2 from the germline V gene are SGHAT and FQNNGV. The CDR3 is 16 residues long. CDR3 bases: TGTGCCAGCAGCCCCCCTTGGACAGCTAAGAACACTGAAGCTTTCTTT. It is translated as CASSPPWTAKNTEAFF.

V usage is TRBV13 and J usage is TRBJ2-6; D is unclear. V gave up 1 base and J gave up 3 bases, with 4 bases separating them. Germline lookup yields CDR1 PRHDT and CDR2 FYEKMQ (reference sequence). This CDR3 has 14 amino acids. The CDR3 sequence is CASSLEYGANVLTF. The DNA of the CDR3 is TGTGCCAGCAGCTTAGAGTATGGGGCCAACGTCCTGACTTTC.

V and J are TRBV6-2 or TRBV6-3 and TRBJ1-4; possible D gene TRBD1, 5 bases. The V end lost 5 bases, the J end lost 8 bases, and 15 bases lay between the germline ends. Germline CDR1 is MNHEY and CDR2 is SVGEGT. This CDR3 has 14 residues. The CDR3 loop reads CASSPLVGTEKLFF. DNA of the CDR3: TGTGCCAGCAGTCCACTCGTGGGGACCGAAAAACTGTTTTTT.

The chain has TRBV2 and TRBJ2-7; D may be TRBD1 or TRBD2 (6 bases each). Trimming removed 6 bases from V and 2 bases from J, with 14 bases in between. Germline values: CDR1 SNHLY, CDR2 FYNNEI. This CDR3 has 14 amino acids. CDR3 in DNA: TGTGCCAGCAGGGGGGGCGACACAGCCTACGAGCAGTACTTC. Translating it yields CASRGGDTAYEQYF.

This clone has just a few counts. The chain is built from TRBV18 and TRBJ1-2; 7 bases map to TRBD1. Germline V CDR1 and CDR2: KGHSH, LQKENI. Germline trimming cut 3 bases from V and 2 bases from J; bases unmatched to any gene: 6. This CDR3 has 15 residues. Written as DNA, the CDR3 is TGTGCCAGCTCACCTCCGGGACAGAGCAACTATGGCTACACCTTC. Translated: CASSPPGQSNYGYTF.

The V call is TRBV6-5, the J call TRBJ1-3, with D possibly matching TRBD1 (6 bases). This CDR3 contains 15 residues. The germline gives CDR1 MNHEY, CDR2 SVGAGI. The V end was cut by 7 bases, the J end by 3 bases, with 16 bases between. The CDR3 here is CASTILRGFGNTIYF. As DNA, the CDR3 is TGTGCCAGCACCATCCTGAGGGGGTTTGGAAACACCATATATTTT.

This chain connects TRBV24-1 to TRBJ2-2; TRBD1 agrees at 9 bases. Germline V CDR1 and CDR2: KGHDR, SFDVKD. The J segment lost 5 bases and the V segment lost 2 bases, leaving 5 bases of the junction unmatched. The CDR3 is 16 amino acids. CDR3 sequence (DNA): TGTGCCACCAGTGATTCGGGGGACAGGGAGACCGGGGAGCTGTTTTTT. It encodes CATSDSGDRETGELFF.

This chain links TRBV7-9 with TRBJ1-2; D uncertain. The CDR3 runs to 13 residues. V lost 3 bases, J lost 5 bases, and 10 bases lay in between. Germline values: CDR1 SEHNR, CDR2 FQNEAQ (reference sequence). DNA for the CDR3: TGTGCCAGCAGCTTCGGTAATGGATATGGCTACACCTTC. The encoded protein is CASSFGNGYGYTF.

This rearrangement joins TRBV5-1 to TRBJ2-7; 7 nucleotides agree with TRBD1. Germline CDR1 SGHRS, CDR2 YFSETQ. The CDR3 runs to 13 residues. V trimming: 3 bases; J trimming: 7 bases; junction bases outside the gene matches: 7. The CDR3 spells CASSWDSGQEQYF. The CDR3 DNA reads TGCGCCAGCAGCTGGGACAGCGGCCAAGAGCAGTACTTC.

V and J are TRBV2 and TRBJ2-7; D gene unclear. The CDR3 length is 11 residues. Trimming cost V 5 bases and J 2 bases, with 4 bases left between them. Per germline, CDR1 SNHLY and CDR2 FYNNEI. The CDR3 loop reads CASSQTYEQYF. Here the CDR3 DNA reads TGTGCCAGCAGTCAGACCTACGAGCAGTACTTC.

The CDR3 sequence: CASSSSRWGGTQYF. CDR3 DNA: TGTGCCAGCAGTTCCTCCCGCTGGGGCGGGACCCAGTACTTC. This chain connects TRBV28 to TRBJ2-5; maybe TRBD1 (5 bases). Trimming shortened V by 4 bases and J by 7 bases, and 16 bases separated the two germline ends. CDR3 length equals 14 residues. The germline CDR1 and CDR2 sequences are MDHEN and SYDVKM. Using reference TRBV28 and TRBJ2-5 for the parts outside the CDR3, the full variable domain is DVKVTQSSRYLVKRTGEKVFLECVQDMDHENMFWYRQDPGLGLRLIYFSYDVKMKEKGDIPEGYSVSREKKERFSLILESASTNQTSMYLCASSSSRWGGTQYFGPGTRLLVL.

The chain is built from TRBV5-6 and TRBJ1-3; D is undetermined. This CDR3 comprises 15 residues. Germline values: CDR1 SGHDT, CDR2 YYEEEE. Trimming removed 6 bases from V and 0 bases from J, with 13 bases in between. The CDR3 coding sequence is TGTGCCAGCAACTCCGGCCGAAGCTCTGGAAACACCATATATTTT. Its translation is CASNSGRSSGNTIYF.

The gene calls are TRBV14 and TRBJ2-3; D is perhaps TRBD2 (5 bases). Germline V gene data show CDR1 as SGHDN and CDR2 as FVKESK. V was trimmed by 3 bases and J by 4 bases, leaving 11 bases between them. The CDR3 runs to 14 residues. Here the CDR3 reads CASSHKLGADTQYF. The CDR3 region has the DNA TGTGCCAGCAGCCACAAACTAGGCGCAGATACGCAGTATTTT.

The chain links TRBV21-1 to TRBJ2-1; TRBD1 reflects the table's D call only, with no check against the DNA. TRBV21-1 is recorded as a pseudogene. The CDR3 is made up of 13 amino acids. CDR3 region: CASSKGQYNEQFF. In nucleotides, the CDR3 is TGTGCCAGCAGCAAAGGACAGTACAATGAGCAGTTCTTC.

The chain couples TRBV19 to TRBJ1-2; D is perhaps TRBD1 (6 bases). The germline V and J ends were trimmed by 9 bases and 7 bases, with 21 bases remaining between them. Per germline, CDR1 LNHDA and CDR2 SQIVND (reference sequence). This CDR3 has 14 residues. The CDR3 DNA sequence: TGTGCCAGCCACCCGGGGGGCGCGAAGGGTGGCTACACCTTC. It encodes CASHPGGAKGGYTF.

This clone was recorded once. The chain has TRBV4-1 and TRBJ1-4; 8 bases are a match to TRBD1. The V gene's germline CDR1 is MGHRA and CDR2 YSYEKL. Germline trimming cut 8 bases from V and 4 bases from J; bases unmatched to any gene: 6. The CDR3 sequence is 14 residues long. CDR3 loop: CASGQGAVNEKLFF. CDR3 in DNA: TGCGCCAGCGGGCAGGGGGCGGTTAATGAAAAACTGTTTTTT.

This clone has more than one count but fewer than ten. V is TRBV28 and J is TRBJ1-2; perhaps TRBD1 as D (5 bases). Germline V CDR1 and CDR2: MDHEN, SYDVKM. The ends were cut back, 3 bases at V and 8 bases at J, with 16 bases in the middle. This CDR3 contains 14 residues. The CDR3 loop reads CASSFSAGLRGYTF. The CDR3 DNA reads as TGTGCCAGCAGTTTCTCGGCAGGGCTGCGGGGCTACACCTTC.

This clone was counted between two and nine times. The chain recombines TRBV9 with TRBJ1-1; a possible D gene is TRBD1 (6 bases). The CDR3 extends over 14 amino acids. The germline V gene encodes CDR1 SGDLS and CDR2 YYNGEE. Deletions cut 2 bases from V and 6 bases from J, with 14 bases between. DNA of the CDR3: TGTGCCAGCAGCGTCCTAACTCAGGGGCCTGAAGCTTTCTTT. This gives the protein CASSVLTQGPEAFF.

This rearrangement joins TRBV10-2 to TRBJ2-1, with D tentatively TRBD1 or TRBD2 (6 bases each). The CDR3 runs to 14 residues. Germline CDR1 is WSHSY and CDR2 is SAAADI. V lost 6 bases and J lost 4, with 13 bases in between. CDR3 coding DNA: TGCGCCAGCAGGATGAGGGGGGCGTACAATGAGCAGTTCTTC. It translates to CASRMRGAYNEQFF.